Included here is one T cell receptor beta chain sequence, with context. Its antigen remains unidentified. The data derive from a study of cytomegalovirus exposure and HLA in healthy donors. Whole-study findings and limits: One variant, a missense change in DCLRE1C, was linked in a later analysis to TCR beta V- and J-gene trimming. In an earlier analysis, in fewer than 700 donors, most V segments appeared productive either ~87% or ~30% of the time.

The PCR made use of 60 Vbeta and 13 Jbeta primers. Original analysis: The authors later counted about 80 million unique TCR beta chains, around 9.9 million of them shared. Clones were read by immunoSEQ multiplex PCR, and TCRdb kept only the in-frame ones, dropping some. The DNA gave D and trimming, while V, J and clone size come from that table. The sample contains over 150,000 clones, 80% of which appear only once. V lost 5 bases, J lost 0 bases, and 12 bases lay in between. This CDR3 comprises 15 residues. Germline values: CDR1 MNHEY, CDR2 SMNVEV (reference sequence). The TCR comes from a woman in her 50s in good health and CMV-seropositive. The sample comprised PBMCs. The genes are TRBV27 and TRBJ2-3; D possibly corresponds to TRBD1 (5 bases). The CDR3 region is CASSRWGGSTDTQYF. CDR3 DNA sequence: TGTGCCAGCAGTCGATGGGGCGGAAGCACAGATACGCAGTATTTT.